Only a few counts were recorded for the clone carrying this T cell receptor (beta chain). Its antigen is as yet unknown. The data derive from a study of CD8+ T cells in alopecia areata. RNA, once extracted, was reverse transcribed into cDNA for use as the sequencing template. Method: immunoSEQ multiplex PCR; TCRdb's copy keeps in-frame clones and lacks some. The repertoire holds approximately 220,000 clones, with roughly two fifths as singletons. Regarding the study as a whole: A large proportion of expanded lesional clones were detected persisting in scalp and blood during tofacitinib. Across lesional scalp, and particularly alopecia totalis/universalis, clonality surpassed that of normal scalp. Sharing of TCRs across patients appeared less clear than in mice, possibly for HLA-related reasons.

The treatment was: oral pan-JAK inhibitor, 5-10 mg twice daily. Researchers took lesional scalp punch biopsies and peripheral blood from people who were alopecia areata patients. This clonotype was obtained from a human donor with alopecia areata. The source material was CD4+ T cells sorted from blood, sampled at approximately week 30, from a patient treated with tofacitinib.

The CDR3 bases are TGTGCCAGCAGCCCCCAAGACAGGAACACTGAAGCTTTCTTT. Translating gives CASSPQDRNTEAFF. The chain combines TRBV7-9 with TRBJ1-1; tentative D call: TRBD1 (5 bases). Trimming pared 5 bases from V and 1 base from J, leaving 11 bases between. The CDR3 has 14 amino acids. CDR1 is SEHNR and CDR2 is FQNEAQ in the germline V gene (reference sequence).